This is a list of T cell receptor beta chains from one sample in a study of CD8 T cells in Susac syndrome. TCRdb independently ran MiXCR on the immunoSEQ multiplex PCR reads; one entry per CDR3 protein. The sample lists approximately 190,000 distinct CDR3 sequences, 80% to 95% occurring once. Sequencing was performed on CD4+ T cells from PBMCs. These receptors came from a human donor in good health. The CDR3 runs from the conserved cysteine through the conserved F or W. A D gene is named only where the DNA matches it firmly. Clone size is not always given. Where it is, it says once, few, many or a class for expanded clones.

d_call,v_call,clone_size,j_call,cdr3_aa,cdr3_nt
TRBD2,TRBV4-2,once,TRBJ2-1,CASSQAWGGNNEQFF,TGTGCCAGCAGCCAAGCCTGGGGGGGTAACAATGAGCAGTTCTTC
NA,TRBV5-6,NA,TRBJ2-2,CASSSRIYTGELFF,TGTGCCAGCAGCTCCCGAATATACACCGGGGAGCTGTTTTTT
TRBD1,TRBV20-1,NA,TRBJ2-5,CSAWDRGPETQYF,TGCAGTGCCTGGGACAGGGGCCCAGAGACCCAGTACTTC
TRBD1,TRBV6-6,NA,TRBJ2-7,CASSYGQATREQYF,TGTGCCAGCAGTTACGGACAGGCGACTCGGGAGCAGTACTTC
TRBD1,TRBV28,NA,TRBJ1-1,CASTSKGQGGYTEAFF,TGTGCCAGCACCTCGAAGGGACAGGGGGGGTACACTGAAGCTTTCTTT
TRBD1,TRBV7-8,NA,TRBJ2-5,CASSLRQGARGETQYF,TGTGCCAGCAGCTTAAGACAGGGGGCGAGGGGAGAGACCCAGTACTTC
TRBD2,TRBV4-1,NA,TRBJ2-3,CASSQKVLAGPTDTQYF,TGCGCCAGCAGCCAAAAGGTTCTAGCGGGGCCCACAGATACGCAGTATTTT
NA,TRBV28,NA,TRBJ2-2,CASSSYQGQGRTGELFF,TGTGCCAGCAGCTCCTACCAGGGGCAGGGGAGAACCGGGGAGCTGTTTTTT
NA,TRBV2,NA,TRBJ2-7,CASKEGRAGIYEQYF,TGTGCCAGCAAGGAGGGACGCGCAGGGATCTACGAGCAGTACTTC
NA,TRBV29-1,NA,TRBJ2-5,CSVRGRGGQETQYF,TGCAGCGTTAGGGGGAGAGGGGGTCAAGAGACCCAGTACTTC
NA,TRBV7-9,NA,TRBJ1-4,CASSFPDSSDEKLFF,TGTGCCAGCAGCTTCCCGGACAGCTCAGATGAAAAACTGTTTTTT
NA,TRBV15,once,TRBJ1-4,CATSRPNEKLFF,TGTGCCACCAGCAGACCTAATGAAAAACTGTTTTTT
NA,TRBV28,NA,TRBJ2-5,CASRPGTSQETQYF,TGTGCCAGCAGACCAGGGACATCCCAAGAGACCCAGTACTTC
NA,TRBV3-1,NA,TRBJ1-6,CASSPRTEKFTLHF,TGTGCCAGCAGCCCCAGGACGGAGAAATTCACCCTCCACTTT
TRBD2,TRBV5-1,NA,TRBJ2-5,CASSLAISGAAETQYF,TGCGCCAGCAGCTTGGCCATCAGCGGGGCCGCGGAGACCCAGTACTTC
NA,TRBV28,NA,TRBJ2-7,CASSLPVGEQYF,TGTGCCAGCAGTTTACCGGTGGGCGAGCAGTACTTC
TRBD2,TRBV6-2/TRBV6-3,NA,TRBJ2-3,CASSLAGGDPDTQYF,TGTGCCAGCAGTCTAGCGGGGGGGGACCCCGATACGCAGTATTTT
NA,TRBV20-1,NA,TRBJ1-6,CSASVARGNSPLHF,TGCAGTGCTAGCGTCGCCAGGGGAAATTCACCCCTCCACTTT
NA,TRBV5-1,NA,TRBJ2-3,CATGSTTSTDTQYF,TGCGCCACAGGCAGCACTACAAGCACAGATACGCAGTATTTT
NA,TRBV28,NA,TRBJ1-2,CASSLPGPPYGYTF,TGTGCCAGCAGTCTCCCAGGGCCTCCCTATGGCTACACCTTC
TRBD1,TRBV3-1,NA,TRBJ1-4,CASSQAGQGEKLFF,TGTGCCAGCAGCCAAGCTGGACAGGGAGAAAAACTGTTTTTT
TRBD1,TRBV29-1,few,TRBJ1-1,CSVRQGHTEAFF,TGCAGCGTTCGACAGGGGCACACTGAAGCTTTTTTT
TRBD1,TRBV5-1,NA,TRBJ1-6,CASSLLQGNSPLHF,TGCGCCAGCAGCTTGTTACAGGGGAATTCACCCCTCCACTTT
TRBD1,TRBV30,NA,TRBJ1-3,CAWNDRGHGNTIYF,TGTGCCTGGAACGACAGGGGGCACGGAAACACCATATATTTT
TRBD1,TRBV5-4,NA,TRBJ2-5,CASSLGQGAGETQYF,TGTGCCAGCAGCCTGGGACAGGGGGCGGGAGAGACCCAGTACTTC
TRBD1,TRBV2,NA,TRBJ2-5,CASSPPGQGWGETQYF,TGTGCCAGCAGTCCACCCGGACAGGGATGGGGGGAGACCCAGTACTTC
NA,TRBV7-3,once,TRBJ1-3,CASSLTGNPGNTIYF,TGTGCCAGCAGCTTAACCGGCAACCCTGGAAACACCATATATTTT
NA,TRBV7-2,few,TRBJ1-4,CASSLGTDEKLFF,TGTGCCAGCAGCTTAGGGACAGATGAAAAACTGTTTTTT
NA,TRBV7-2,NA,TRBJ2-1,CASSLVSSSYNEQFF,TGTGCCAGCAGCTTAGTAAGTTCGTCCTACAATGAGCAGTTCTTC
TRBD1,TRBV5-1,few,TRBJ2-7,CASSRQGDAFDEQYF,TGCGCCAGCAGTCGCCAGGGGGATGCTTTCGACGAGCAGTACTTC
NA,TRBV19,once,TRBJ1-1,CASSRARDTEAFF,TGTGCCAGTAGTAGAGCCAGGGACACTGAAGCTTTCTTT
TRBD1,TRBV25-1,NA,TRBJ2-5,CASSVNWGQPYQETQYF,TGTGCCAGCAGTGTCAACTGGGGACAGCCTTACCAAGAGACCCAGTACTTC
NA,TRBV3-1,NA,TRBJ2-7,CASSQVPGAYEQYF,TGTGCCAGCAGCCAAGTTCCGGGGGCCTACGAGCAGTACTTC
TRBD2,TRBV5-4,NA,TRBJ2-2,CASSPGLAGGNGELFF,TGTGCCAGCAGCCCGGGACTAGCGGGGGGGAACGGGGAGCTGTTTTTT
TRBD2,TRBV7-2,NA,TRBJ2-5,CASSLRLAGEETQYF,TGTGCCAGCAGCTTGCGGCTAGCGGGGGAAGAGACCCAGTACTTC
NA,TRBV19,NA,TRBJ2-1,CASSPESLLSYNEQFF,TGTGCCAGTAGTCCCGAGTCCCTACTATCCTACAATGAGCAGTTCTTC
NA,TRBV29-1,NA,TRBJ1-1,CSVAWGARNTEAFF,TGCAGCGTTGCGTGGGGCGCGAGGAACACTGAAGCTTTCTTT
NA,TRBV19,NA,TRBJ1-5,CASSMGRINQPQHF,TGTGCCAGTAGTATGGGTCGGATCAATCAGCCCCAGCATTTT
NA,TRBV12-3/TRBV12-4,NA,TRBJ2-7,CASSTTRRSYEQYF,TGCGCCAGCAGTACGACAAGGCGCTCCTACGAGCAGTACTTC
NA,TRBV4-2,NA,TRBJ1-2,CASSQAGINYGYTF,TGTGCCAGCAGCCAAGCAGGGATCAACTATGGCTACACCTTC
NA,TRBV4-1,NA,TRBJ1-6,CASSQDRGTGYNSPLHF,TGCGCCAGCAGCCAAGATCGGGGAACAGGGTATAATTCACCCCTCCACTTT
NA,TRBV6-6,NA,TRBJ2-5,CASSYRSKETQYF,TGTGCCAGCAGTTACAGATCCAAGGAGACCCAGTACTTC
NA,TRBV30,once,TRBJ2-2,CAWSIGPGGELFF,TGTGCCTGGAGTATAGGACCCGGCGGGGAGCTGTTTTTT
NA,TRBV4-3,NA,TRBJ1-6,CASSQDVSAYNSPLHF,TGCGCCAGCAGCCAAGATGTGTCCGCATATAATTCACCCCTCCACTTT
TRBD1,TRBV19,few,TRBJ1-1,CASSVTGGNTEAFF,TGTGCCAGTAGTGTCACAGGGGGGAACACTGAAGCTTTCTTT
TRBD2,TRBV19,NA,TRBJ2-5,CASSPGLAGLQETQYF,TGTGCCAGTAGTCCAGGACTAGCGGGGTTACAAGAGACCCAGTACTTC
TRBD1,TRBV9,NA,TRBJ1-5,CASSGTGGAGQPQHF,TGTGCCAGCAGCGGCACAGGGGGCGCCGGTCAGCCCCAGCATTTT
NA,TRBV20-1,NA,TRBJ1-1,CSAREGNTEAFF,TGCAGTGCTAGAGAAGGGAACACTGAAGCTTTCTTT
NA,TRBV7-9,NA,TRBJ2-7,CASSLTLPLYF,TGTGCCAGCAGCTTAACCCTTCCCTTGTACTTC
NA,TRBV7-2,NA,TRBJ1-5,CARGGTQHF,TGTGCCAGAGGCGGGACCCAGCATTTT
TRBD1,TRBV3-1,NA,TRBJ1-1,CASSRGQGAEAFF,TGTGCCAGCAGCCGAGGACAGGGGGCTGAAGCTTTCTTT
NA,TRBV19,NA,TRBJ2-5,CASRPQGRETQYF,TGTGCCAGTAGGCCTCAGGGTCGGGAGACCCAGTACTTC
TRBD1,TRBV7-9,NA,TRBJ2-7,CASSHADRGFYEQYF,TGTGCCAGCAGCCACGCGGACAGGGGCTTCTACGAGCAGTACTTC
NA,TRBV2,NA,TRBJ1-4,CASSGHSGQNEKLFF,TGTGCCAGCAGCGGCCACTCAGGACAGAATGAAAAACTGTTTTTT
TRBD2,TRBV29-1,NA,TRBJ2-5,CSVGLAGPQETQYF,TGCAGCGTTGGCCTAGCGGGGCCTCAAGAGACCCAGTACTTC
TRBD2,TRBV29-1,once,TRBJ2-3,CSVELRGESTDTQYF,TGCAGCGTTGAATTGCGGGGGGAAAGCACAGATACGCAGTATTTT
NA,TRBV27,NA,TRBJ1-6,CASSQGTSPLHF,TGTGCCAGCAGTCAGGGGACTTCACCCCTCCACTTT